A selection of T cell receptor beta chains follows, all from one sample in a study of shared T cell receptors in the human thymus. Sequencing used immunoSEQ multiplex PCR; TCRdb keeps in-frame clones, though not all of them. The sample has some 700,000 clones; roughly 90% are singletons. These data were likewise used in another study, on human thymus T cells.

The sequencing input was thymocytes. These receptors were collected from a boy younger than two with a congenital heart defect. CDR3s include the opening cysteine and the closing phenylalanine or tryptophan. Fields, in order: V gene, J gene, D gene, clone size, CDR3 protein, CDR3 DNA. A D gene is named only where the DNA matches it firmly. A row's size may be missing; if present it is once, few, many or a size class.

v_call: TRBV30
j_call: TRBJ2-5
d_call: TRBD2
clone_size: NA
cdr3_aa: CAWTVETRLAGGQKAETQYF
cdr3_nt: TGTGCCTGGACCGTAGAGACTAGACTAGCGGGAGGACAAAAGGCGGAGACCCAGTACTTC

v_call: TRBV27
j_call: TRBJ2-2
d_call: NA
clone_size: NA
cdr3_aa: CASSSSGAGELFF
cdr3_nt: TGTGCCAGCAGTTCCTCAGGGGCCGGGGAGCTGTTTTTT

v_call: TRBV29-1
j_call: TRBJ2-7
d_call: TRBD2
clone_size: NA
cdr3_aa: CSVVGTSGSPERDEQYF
cdr3_nt: TGCAGCGTTGTTGGGACTAGCGGGAGTCCCGAAAGGGACGAGCAGTACTTC

v_call: TRBV4-3
j_call: TRBJ2-5
d_call: TRBD1
clone_size: NA
cdr3_aa: CASSQEERQGQETQYF
cdr3_nt: TGCGCCAGCAGCCAAGAGGAGAGACAGGGCCAAGAGACCCAGTACTTC

v_call: TRBV18
j_call: TRBJ1-1
d_call: NA
clone_size: NA
cdr3_aa: CASSPPGSLNTEAFF
cdr3_nt: TGTGCCAGCTCACCACCGGGCAGCTTGAACACTGAAGCTTTCTTT

v_call: TRBV11-3
j_call: TRBJ2-3
d_call: TRBD2
clone_size: once
cdr3_aa: CASSLALAGVFPDTQYF
cdr3_nt: TGTGCCAGCAGCTTAGCACTAGCGGGAGTTTTCCCAGATACGCAGTATTTT

v_call: TRBV7-9
j_call: TRBJ2-1
d_call: TRBD2
clone_size: once
cdr3_aa: CASSSPSGRGYNEQFF
cdr3_nt: TGTGCCAGCAGCTCGCCCAGCGGGAGGGGTTACAATGAGCAGTTCTTC

v_call: TRBV6-5
j_call: TRBJ1-4
d_call: NA
clone_size: NA
cdr3_aa: CASSRGVATNEKLFF
cdr3_nt: TGTGCCAGCAGCCGCGGGGTTGCAACTAATGAAAAACTGTTTTTT

v_call: TRBV28
j_call: TRBJ2-2
d_call: NA
clone_size: once
cdr3_aa: CASTTAGGHATGELFF
cdr3_nt: TGTGCCAGCACCACTGCAGGCGGGCACGCCACCGGGGAGCTGTTTTTT

v_call: TRBV7-6
j_call: TRBJ2-3
d_call: NA
clone_size: NA
cdr3_aa: CASSPWGEKGDTQYF
cdr3_nt: TGTGCCAGCAGCCCATGGGGGGAGAAAGGGGATACGCAGTATTTT

v_call: TRBV28
j_call: TRBJ2-5
d_call: NA
clone_size: NA
cdr3_aa: CASSTAARQETQYF
cdr3_nt: TGTGCCAGCAGCACCGCGGCGCGCCAAGAGACCCAGTACTTC

v_call: TRBV4-1
j_call: TRBJ2-1
d_call: TRBD2
clone_size: NA
cdr3_aa: CASSLLARVNNEQFF
cdr3_nt: TGCGCCAGCAGCCTACTAGCGAGAGTTAACAATGAGCAGTTCTTC

v_call: TRBV29-1
j_call: TRBJ1-1
d_call: NA
clone_size: NA
cdr3_aa: CSVVIKGPQNTEAFF
cdr3_nt: TGCAGCGTTGTTATCAAGGGGCCTCAAAACACTGAAGCTTTCTTT

v_call: TRBV27
j_call: TRBJ2-7
d_call: TRBD2
clone_size: NA
cdr3_aa: CASSPTGLAGGWLYF
cdr3_nt: TGTGCCAGCAGTCCGACGGGACTAGCGGGAGGTTGGCTGTACTTC

v_call: TRBV30
j_call: TRBJ2-5
d_call: NA
clone_size: NA
cdr3_aa: CAWRGTNQETQYF
cdr3_nt: TGTGCCTGGAGAGGGACAAACCAAGAGACCCAGTACTTC

v_call: TRBV6-1
j_call: TRBJ2-1
d_call: TRBD1
clone_size: NA
cdr3_aa: CASSEEGTVIGKGDEQFF
cdr3_nt: TGTGCCAGCAGTGAAGAAGGGACAGTCATAGGAAAGGGCGATGAGCAGTTCTTC

v_call: TRBV5-1
j_call: TRBJ2-5
d_call: NA
clone_size: NA
cdr3_aa: CASSFPQIADRQERETQYF
cdr3_nt: TGCGCCAGCAGCTTTCCCCAAATCGCCGACAGGCAGGAGAGGGAGACCCAGTACTTC

v_call: TRBV4-2
j_call: TRBJ2-1
d_call: TRBD2
clone_size: few
cdr3_aa: CASSQDRLAYEFF
cdr3_nt: TGTGCCAGCAGCCAAGATCGACTAGCCTACGAATTCTTC

v_call: TRBV5-1
j_call: TRBJ2-2
d_call: NA
clone_size: NA
cdr3_aa: CASSLARGTGELFF
cdr3_nt: TGCGCCAGCAGCTTGGCTCGGGGGACCGGGGAGCTGTTTTTT